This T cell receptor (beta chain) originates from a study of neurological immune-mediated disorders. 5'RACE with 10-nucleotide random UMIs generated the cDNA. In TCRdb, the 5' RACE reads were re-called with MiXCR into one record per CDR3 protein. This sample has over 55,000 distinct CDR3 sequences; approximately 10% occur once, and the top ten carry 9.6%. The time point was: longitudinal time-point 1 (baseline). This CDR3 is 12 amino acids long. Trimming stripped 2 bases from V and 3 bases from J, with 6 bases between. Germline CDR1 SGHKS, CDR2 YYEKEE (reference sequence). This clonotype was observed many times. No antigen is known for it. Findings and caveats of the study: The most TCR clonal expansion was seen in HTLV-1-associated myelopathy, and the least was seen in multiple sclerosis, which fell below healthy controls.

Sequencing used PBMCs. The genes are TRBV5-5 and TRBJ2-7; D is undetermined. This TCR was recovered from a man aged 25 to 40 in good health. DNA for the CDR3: TGTGCCAGCAGCTTCTTGGGCTACGAGCAGTACTTC. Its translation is CASSFLGYEQYF. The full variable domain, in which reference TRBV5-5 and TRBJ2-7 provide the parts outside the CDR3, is DAGVTQSPTHLIKTRGQQVTLRCSPISGHKSVSWYQQVLGQGPQFIFQYYEKEERGRGNFPDRFSARQFPNYSSELNVNALLLGDSALYLCASSFLGYEQYFGPGTRLTVT.